One and the same sample provided the 26 T cell receptor beta chains below, sequenced in a study of tumor-infiltrating lymphocytes in primary liver carcinoma. TCR beta cDNA was reverse-transcribed from about 550 ng of total RNA. The reaction used a constant-region primer and ProtoScript II reverse transcriptase. Libraries of TCR beta came from three nested multiplex PCR rounds with slightly modified ARM-PCR. The first two PCR rounds, approximately 10 cycles each, used TRBV1-TRBV30 forward primers and a C-beta reverse primer. Each CDR3 protein is one row after TCRdb ran MiXCR on the multiplex PCR reads. This sample has some 110,000 distinct CDR3 sequences, with 64% found just once. It was from 20-30 mg of unsorted bulk tissue that RNA and DNA were co-extracted. The sample consisted of liver tumor tissue from sampling region 3. Subset denoted: tumor region T3, left-lateral pole. The source of these receptors is a woman in her sixties or seventies with primary liver carcinoma and hepatitis B virus infection.

Note on this clonotype: Lacking the conserved final phenylalanine or tryptophan, this CDR3 likely reflects a read error. The chain joins TRBV28 to TRBJ2-1; 7 bases align to TRBD1. The CDR3 is 14 residues long. The V segment lost 6 bases and the J segment 11 bases; nucleotides outside the gene matches: 13. Germline lookup yields CDR1 MDHEN and CDR2 SYDVKM. The CDR3 DNA reads as TGTGCCAGCAGCACTCCCGGGACAGTTAATCAGCAGTTCTAC. Amino acids: CASSTPGTVNQQFY.

In its sample, this clonotype was seen many times. V and J are TRBV4-2 and TRBJ2-1; no clear D gene. The CDR3 extends over 15 amino acids. V gave up 1 base and J gave up 0 bases, with 7 bases separating them. CDR1 is LGHNA and CDR2 is YNFKEQ in the germline V gene. In nucleotides, the CDR3 is TGTGCCAGCAGCCAAGGACCCAGCTCCTACAATGAGCAGTTCTTC. The encoded protein is CASSQGPSSYNEQFF.

The chain carries TRBV18 and TRBJ2-1; TRBD2 matches 14 bases. Germline V CDR1 and CDR2: KGHSH, LQKENI. The CDR3 consists of 16 residues. V gave up 1 base and J gave up 9 bases; unmatched junction bases: 5. The CDR3: CASSPLQGTSGSEQFF. In nucleotides, the CDR3 is TGTGCCAGCTCACCACTCCAAGGGACTAGCGGGAGTGAGCAGTTCTTC.

This clonotype was detected many times. This chain joins TRBV28 and TRBJ2-7; 7 positions agree with TRBD1. Losses at the gene ends were 2 bases for V and 7 bases for J; bases not matched to a gene: 11. This CDR3 region has 15 residues. The germline V gene encodes CDR1 MDHEN and CDR2 SYDVKM. In DNA form, the CDR3 reads TGTGCCAGCAGTTTAAGTTCGGGACAGAACTGGGAGCAGTACTTC. Its translation: CASSLSSGQNWEQYF.

In the case of this clonotype: Germline is not matched at one junction end, which may reflect a read error. The chain has TRBV7-8 and TRBJ2-7, with 8 positions matching TRBD2. Looked up from germline, CDR1 is SGHVS and CDR2 is FQNEAQ. The CDR3 length is 14 residues. CDR3 sequence (DNA): TGTGCCAGCAACTTAAGCGGGAGAGGCGGCGAGCAGTACTTC. This gives the protein CASNLSGRGGEQYF.

The chain combines TRBV7-3 with TRBJ2-3, with D perhaps TRBD1 (5 bases). Germline V gene sequence: CDR1 SGHTA, CDR2 FQGTGA. Trimming shortened V by 4 bases and J by 2 bases, and 10 bases separated the two germline ends. The CDR3 sequence is 14 residues long. Here the CDR3 DNA reads TGTGCCAGCAGCTCAGGGCAAATCACAGATACGCAGTATTTT. It translates to CASSSGQITDTQYF.

This clonotype was counted at least ten times. The genes are TRBV7-8 and TRBJ2-3, with D hard to call. The V end lost 1 base, the J end lost 2 bases, and 7 bases lay between the germline ends. The CDR3 spans 14 residues. Germline lookup yields CDR1 SGHVS and CDR2 FQNEAQ. CDR3 amino acids: CASSLGLFTDTQYF. The DNA for the CDR3 is TGTGCCAGCAGCTTAGGGCTATTCACAGATACGCAGTATTTT.

With respect to this clonotype: A junction end diverges from the germline sequence, so it may reflect a read error. This CDR3 is CTSSLTQGAPLHF. CDR3 sequence (DNA): TGTACCAGCAGTCTGACCCAAGGGGCACCCCTCCACTTT. The chain is built from TRBV14 and TRBJ1-6; the D gene is possibly TRBD1 (5 bases). Germline CDR1 and CDR2: SGHDN and FVKESK. CDR3 length equals 13 residues. Full variable domain (outside the CDR3, taken from reference TRBV14 and TRBJ1-6): EAGVTQFPSHSVIEKGQTVTLRCDPISGHDNLYWYRRVMGKEIKFLLHFVKESKQDESGMPNNRFLAERTGGTYSTLKVQPAELEDSGVYFCTSSLTQGAPLHFGNGTRLTVT.

This clonotype counts as medium-sized. The chain carries TRBV29-1 and TRBJ2-7, with D possibly called TRBD1 or TRBD2 (5 bases each). Trimming took off 6 bases at V and 4 bases at J, with 16 bases between the two ends. The CDR3 consists of 13 residues. The germline V gene encodes CDR1 SQVTM and CDR2 ANQGSEA. The CDR3 here is CSVGENLAYEQYF. DNA of the CDR3: TGCAGCGTGGGGGAAAATTTGGCATACGAGCAGTACTTC.

Concerning this clonotype: The CDR3 does not close with the conserved phenylalanine or tryptophan, likely indicating a read error. The chain has TRBV6-1 and TRBJ1-2; 7 bases line up with TRBD1. Germline V gene sequence: CDR1 MNHNS, CDR2 SASEGT. The length of the CDR3 is 15 residues. The trim removed 7 bases at V and 2 bases at J, leaving 10 bases unmatched. CDR3 protein: CASIDPETGNYGYTL. The CDR3 bases are TGTGCCAGCATTGATCCTGAGACAGGGAACTATGGCTACACCCTC.

This chain uses TRBV6-1 with TRBJ2-3; 9 nucleotides agree with TRBD2. The length of the CDR3 is 20 residues. After removal of 4 bases from V and 2 bases from J, the junction contained 19 bases not matched to a gene. Looked up from germline, CDR1 is MNHNS and CDR2 is SASEGT. CDR3 DNA: TGTGCCAGCAGTGGGAATAGCGGGAGCTTATCAGGGGCGATCACAGATACGCAGTATTTT. Translation gives CASSGNSGSLSGAITDTQYF.

Regarding this clonotype: A read error may explain this, as a much larger clone is one base away. This rearrangement joins TRBV10-2 to TRBJ1-6, with D unclear. Germline V gives CDR1 WSHSY, CDR2 SAAADI. The CDR3 is 16 residues long. CDR3 DNA: TGCGCCAGCAGTGTCTCGTTGTTGGACGGTGATTCACTCCTCCACTTT. It specifies CASSVSLLDGDSLLHF.

The rearrangement uses TRBV24-1 and TRBJ2-3, with TRBD2 identical over 10 bases. Germline loops: CDR1 KGHDR, CDR2 SFDVKD. The CDR3 has 16 amino acids. V lost 7 bases and J lost 2; bases outside the gene matches: 8. CDR3 region: CATSGGAGGPTDTQYF. In nucleotides, the CDR3 is TGTGCCACCAGCGGGGGAGCGGGAGGGCCCACAGATACGCAGTATTTT.

Turning to this clonotype: No conserved phenylalanine or tryptophan ends this CDR3, so it is likely a read error. The chain links TRBV14 to TRBJ2-7; TRBD2 is a possible D gene (6 bases). Trimming shortened V by 6 bases and J by 4 bases, and 16 bases separated the two germline ends. The CDR3 totals 14 residues. CDR1 SGHDN and CDR2 FVKESK come from the germline V gene. The DNA for the CDR3 is TGTGCCAGCAGTCCAGGGACTGGGTGGTACGAGCAGTACTCC. Translating it yields CASSPGTGWYEQYS.

This clonotype has at least ten counts. This rearrangement joins TRBV7-9 to TRBJ2-7; 7 bases fit TRBD2. The germline gives CDR1 SEHNR, CDR2 FQNEAQ (reference sequence). The CDR3 loop spans 14 amino acids. V was clipped by 4 bases and J by 2 bases; unmatched bases: 5. The CDR3 is CASSSRTRPYEQYF. In nucleotides, the CDR3 is TGTGCCAGCAGCTCCCGGACTAGACCCTACGAGCAGTACTTC.

Comment on this clonotype: A read error may account for a junction end that differs from germline. CDR3 nucleotide sequence: TGTACCAGAAGTGAAGGGGCAGGAGGAGAGACCCAGTACTTC. This gives the protein CTRSEGAGGETQYF. The gene calls are TRBV11-3 and TRBJ2-5; D possibly matches TRBD1 or TRBD2 (5 bases each). The CDR3 sequence is 14 residues long. Per germline, CDR1 SGHNT and CDR2 YENEEA. Combining the CDR3 with reference TRBV11-3 and TRBJ2-5 gives the whole variable domain EAGVVQSPRYKIIEKKQPVAFWCNPISGHNTLYWYLQNLGQGPELLIRYENEEAVDDSQLPKDRFSAERLKGVDSTLKIQPAELGDSAVYLCTRSEGAGGETQYFGPGTRLLVL.

About this clonotype itself: The CDR3 carries no conserved terminal phenylalanine or tryptophan, so it likely arises from a read error. V gene TRBV29-1 combines with J gene TRBJ1-6; TRBD1 is a possible D gene (5 bases). Germline-derived CDR1 and CDR2 are SQVTM and ANQGSEA. CDR3 length: 15 amino acids. CDR3 nucleotides: TGCAGTGTTGCAGTAGGGGCGTCAAATAATTCACCCCTCCACATT. Encoded protein: CSVAVGASNNSPLHI.

About this clonotype itself: Sequence at one end of the junction differs from germline and may be a read error. The V and J genes are TRBV29-1 and TRBJ2-7; 9 bases are a match to TRBD1. CDR1 and CDR2 from the germline V gene are SQVTM and ANQGSEA. This CDR3 is 12 amino acids long. The CDR3 DNA sequence: TGCATCGTTCGGACAGGGGTTAAGGAGCAGTACTTC. Its protein is CIVRTGVKEQYF.

On this clonotype itself: A junction boundary mismatches the germline segment, possibly from a read error. The rearrangement joins TRBV6-4 to TRBJ2-1, with 8 nucleotides matching TRBD2. Germline assignment: CDR1 MRHNA and CDR2 SNTAGT. This CDR3 region has 16 residues. The CDR3 sequence: CGSSDSGTSSYNEQFF. The CDR3 DNA reads TGTGGCAGCAGTGACTCTGGGACTAGCTCCTACAATGAGCAGTTCTTC.

This clonotype was counted many times. The chain has TRBV6-6 and TRBJ2-3, with 15 bases identical to TRBD2. The trim removed 4 bases at V and 4 bases at J, leaving 3 bases unmatched. Looked up from germline, CDR1 is MNHNY and CDR2 is SVGAGI (reference sequence). CDR3 length equals 16 residues. The CDR3 DNA reads TGTGCCAGCAGTTTCGGACTAGCGGGAGGGGCAGATACGCAGTATTTT. It specifies CASSFGLAGGADTQYF.

With respect to this clonotype: The junction departs from the called germline gene at one end, perhaps through a read error. V and J are TRBV5-5 and TRBJ2-7, with D maybe TRBD1 (5 bases). The CDR3 totals 15 residues. The germline V gene encodes CDR1 SGHKS and CDR2 YYEKEE (reference sequence). CDR3 sequence: CASSSPHRLSYEQYF. The CDR3, as DNA: TGTGCTAGCAGCTCCCCGCACAGGCTAAGCTACGAGCAGTACTTC.

The chain uses TRBV11-3 and TRBJ2-7; D may be TRBD2 (6 bases). In germline, CDR1 is SGHNT, CDR2 YENEEA. The germline V and J ends were trimmed by 1 base and 8 bases, with 12 bases remaining between them. The CDR3 consists of 13 residues. The CDR3 sequence: CASSLAGVNKQYF. In nucleotides, the CDR3 is TGTGCCAGCAGCTTAGCGGGAGTAAACAAGCAGTACTTC.

A remark on this clonotype: A read error may explain this, as a much larger clone is one base away. The chain has TRBV6-5 and TRBJ2-3; TRBD2 matches at 11 bases. This CDR3 comprises 15 residues. CDR1 is MNHEY and CDR2 is SVGAGI in the germline V gene. The DNA for the CDR3 is TGTGCCAGCAGTTCTAGCGGGAGGAGCATAGATACGCAGTATTTT. It is translated as CASSSSGRSIDTQYF.

In the case of this clonotype: The CDR3 ends on some other residue instead of the conserved phenylalanine or tryptophan, so this is likely a read error. The CDR3 loop reads CIATTAGETQYS. In nucleotides, the CDR3 is TGCATCGCGACGACAGCGGGAGAAACGCAGTATTCT. This chain links TRBV29-1 with TRBJ2-3; 8 positions agree with TRBD2. Germline CDR1 reads SQVTM; CDR2 reads ANQGSEA. The length of the CDR3 is 12 residues.

The chain recombines TRBV6-5 with TRBJ1-2, with 8 bases matching TRBD1. The CDR3 consists of 15 residues. The germline V gene encodes CDR1 MNHEY and CDR2 SVGAGI. In DNA form, the CDR3 reads TGTGTCAACAGTCCCGGGGCAGGGGGCGATCAGGGCTACACCTTC. Amino acid sequence: CVNSPGAGGDQGYTF.

This clonotype was detected many times. The DNA for the CDR3 is TGCGCCAGCAGCCAAGATCAAGGTTCGAACACCGGGGAGCTGTTTTTT. Translation gives CASSQDQGSNTGELFF. This chain links TRBV4-1 with TRBJ2-2; no firm D call. This CDR3 spans 16 amino acids. Trimming removed 0 bases at V and 0 bases at J, with 8 bases between. Germline CDR1 is MGHRA and CDR2 is YSYEKL.